This is a list of T cell receptor beta chains from one sample in a study of blood T cell repertoires in COVID-19. TCRdb's table, derived via immunoSEQ multiplex PCR, lists solely in-frame clones and lacks some. The sample has roughly 80,000 clones; around 76% are singletons. What was sequenced was peripheral blood. Receptor source: a man between 65 and 85 years old with active or convalescent COVID-19. The CDR3 runs from the conserved cysteine through the conserved F or W. Fields, in order: V gene, J gene, clone size, D gene, CDR3 DNA, CDR3 protein. The D gene is left open where the match is weak. Only some rows state a clone size, as once, few, many or a class for expanded clones.

TRBV19,TRBJ2-3,NA,NA,TGTGCCAGTAGTATAGGCCCAGGCCAGGGCCTCACAGATACGCAGTATTTT,CASSIGPGQGLTDTQYF
TRBV30,TRBJ2-5,few,NA,TGTGCCTGGAGTGTAAGGGGGGAGACCCAGTACTTC,CAWSVRGETQYF
TRBV11-2,TRBJ2-5,NA,TRBD1,TGTGCCAGCAGCCGAGCTTTGACAGGGGGCAATACGGAGACCCAGTACTTC,CASSRALTGGNTETQYF
TRBV10-2,TRBJ2-1,NA,NA,TGCGCCAGCGAGGATTTCCACAATGAGCAGTTCTTC,CASEDFHNEQFF
TRBV5-1,TRBJ2-7,NA,NA,TGCGCCAGCAGCTTGGACCAGGGTTTCTCCTACGAGCAGTACTTC,CASSLDQGFSYEQYF
TRBV5-1,TRBJ2-3,NA,NA,TGCGCCAGCAGCTTGGTAGGGGCCTTAGATACGCAGTATTTT,CASSLVGALDTQYF
TRBV11-2,TRBJ1-2,few,NA,TGTGCCAGCAGCTTAGATCGATCGGGACTCTATGGCTACACCTTC,CASSLDRSGLYGYTF
TRBV6-4,TRBJ2-6,NA,TRBD1,TGTGCCAGCAGGTGTGGGGACAGGTGCCCTGGGGCCAACGTCCTGACTTTC,CASRCGDRCPGANVLTF
TRBV25-1,TRBJ2-7,NA,NA,TGTGCCACCGAAAGCAGGGGTCCCCACGAGCAGTACTTC,CATESRGPHEQYF
TRBV3-1/TRBV3-2,TRBJ1-3,once,TRBD1,TGTGCCAGCAGTCAGGGGGCCGGTGGAAACACCATATATTTT,CASSQGAGGNTIYF
TRBV28,TRBJ1-3,once,TRBD1,TGTGCCAGCACAGTACAGGGGGGACAGGGAAACACCATATATTTT,CASTVQGGQGNTIYF
TRBV2,TRBJ1-1,once,NA,TGTGCCAGCAGGAGGGGGGAGGGGAGGAACACTGAAGCTTTCTTT,CASRRGEGRNTEAFF
TRBV28,TRBJ1-2,NA,TRBD1,TGTGCCAGCAGCAGGACAGGGGGTTTGAGCTACACCTTC,CASSRTGGLSYTF
TRBV5-5,TRBJ1-5,many,TRBD1,TGTGCCAGCAGCTTGTTGCTGACAGGGCTTAATAGCAATCAGCCCCAGCATTTT,CASSLLLTGLNSNQPQHF
TRBV5-4,TRBJ1-2,NA,TRBD1,TGTGCCAGCAGCTTGTTGCCGGGACAGGGGAAATTAACCTTC,CASSLLPGQGKLTF
TRBV5-1,TRBJ2-1,NA,NA,TGCGCCAGCAGGTATGGAGGGTACAATGAGCAGTTCTTC,CASRYGGYNEQFF
TRBV16,TRBJ2-7,few,NA,TGTGCCAGCAGCCCCAGGACTAACTACGAGCAGTACTTC,CASSPRTNYEQYF